A selection of T cell receptor beta chains follows, all from one sample in a study of T-cell memory formation after mild COVID-19. TCRdb called the 5' RACE reads again in MiXCR, with one record for every CDR3 protein. In the table there are under 450,000 distinct CDR3 sequences, around a fifth of which are singletons. Sequenced material: PBMCs or a T cell subset sorted from them (not recorded which). The source is a man between 18 and 29 years old who had mild COVID-19 (a few samples of this study predate the infection). Cell type and time point are not known. Each CDR3 is given with its conserved first and last residue. A D gene is named only where the DNA matches it firmly. Clone sizes are given selectively: once, few, many, or a class where the clone is expanded.

j_call: TRBJ1-2; v_call: TRBV5-1; d_call: .; clone_size: .; cdr3_aa: CASSSTVGQDTF; cdr3_nt: TGCGCCAGCAGCTCTACGGTCGGGCAGGACACCTTC
j_call: TRBJ1-1; v_call: TRBV13; d_call: .; clone_size: .; cdr3_aa: CASSLVTGRTEAFF; cdr3_nt: TGTGCCAGCAGCTTAGTAACAGGGAGGACTGAAGCTTTCTTT
j_call: TRBJ2-3; v_call: TRBV12-3/TRBV12-4; d_call: TRBD2; clone_size: many; cdr3_aa: CASSQGGRAPDTQYF; cdr3_nt: TGTGCCAGCAGTCAAGGCGGGAGGGCGCCAGATACGCAGTATTTT
j_call: TRBJ2-5; v_call: TRBV7-3; d_call: .; clone_size: .; cdr3_aa: CASGRGGETQYF; cdr3_nt: TGTGCCAGCGGTAGGGGGGGAGAGACCCAGTACTTC
j_call: TRBJ1-2; v_call: TRBV7-9; d_call: .; clone_size: .; cdr3_aa: CASSLGTADGYTF; cdr3_nt: TGTGCCAGCAGCTTAGGGACAGCCGATGGCTACACCTTC
j_call: TRBJ1-2; v_call: TRBV13; d_call: .; clone_size: many; cdr3_aa: CASSPAGMSNYGYTF; cdr3_nt: TGTGCCAGCAGCCCCGCCGGGATGTCTAACTATGGCTACACCTTC
j_call: TRBJ2-5; v_call: TRBV20-1; d_call: .; clone_size: many; cdr3_aa: CSAFRGGEGQYF; cdr3_nt: TGCAGTGCGTTTAGGGGAGGAGAGGGCCAGTACTTC
j_call: TRBJ2-6; v_call: TRBV12-3/TRBV12-4; d_call: .; clone_size: .; cdr3_aa: CASMNSGANVLTF; cdr3_nt: TGTGCCAGCATGAACTCTGGGGCCAACGTCCTGACTTTC
j_call: TRBJ2-4; v_call: TRBV28; d_call: .; clone_size: few; cdr3_aa: CASSTGAARKNIQYF; cdr3_nt: TGTGCCAGCAGTACCGGGGCTGCGAGGAAAAACATTCAGTACTTC
j_call: TRBJ1-3; v_call: TRBV18; d_call: .; clone_size: few; cdr3_aa: CASSPQDTIYF; cdr3_nt: TGTGCCAGCTCACCACAGGACACCATATATTTT
j_call: TRBJ2-3; v_call: TRBV6-2/TRBV6-3; d_call: TRBD2; clone_size: .; cdr3_aa: CASSTVAGGGTDTQYF; cdr3_nt: TGTGCCAGCAGCACCGTAGCGGGGGGCGGCACAGATACGCAGTATTTT
j_call: TRBJ1-1; v_call: TRBV5-1; d_call: .; clone_size: .; cdr3_aa: CASSLEGLGTEAFF; cdr3_nt: TGCGCCAGCAGCTTGGAAGGGTTGGGAACTGAAGCTTTCTTT
j_call: TRBJ2-7; v_call: TRBV5-1; d_call: TRBD1; clone_size: .; cdr3_aa: CASSPWTGDEQYF; cdr3_nt: TGCGCCAGCAGCCCCTGGACAGGGGACGAGCAGTACTTC
j_call: TRBJ2-2; v_call: TRBV29-1; d_call: .; clone_size: few; cdr3_aa: CGVRTGELFF; cdr3_nt: TGCGGGGTCAGGACCGGGGAGCTGTTTTTT
j_call: TRBJ1-2; v_call: TRBV6-5; d_call: TRBD1; clone_size: few; cdr3_aa: CASSYSGQGAPPDGYTF; cdr3_nt: TGTGCCAGCAGTTACTCGGGACAGGGGGCCCCTCCGGATGGCTACACCTTC
j_call: TRBJ2-3; v_call: TRBV9; d_call: .; clone_size: .; cdr3_aa: CASSAAGGGPDTQYF; cdr3_nt: TGTGCCAGCAGCGCCGCAGGTGGGGGGCCAGATACGCAGTATTTT
j_call: TRBJ1-2; v_call: TRBV7-2; d_call: .; clone_size: .; cdr3_aa: CASSLGRGAYGYTF; cdr3_nt: TGTGCCAGCAGCTTAGGGAGGGGAGCCTATGGCTACACCTTC
j_call: TRBJ2-5; v_call: TRBV7-2; d_call: .; clone_size: few; cdr3_aa: CASSRSRDQETQYF; cdr3_nt: TGTGCCAGCAGCCGGAGCAGGGACCAAGAGACCCAGTACTTC
j_call: TRBJ2-7; v_call: TRBV6-5; d_call: .; clone_size: .; cdr3_aa: CASSYYQGYEQYF; cdr3_nt: TGTGCCAGCAGTTACTACCAGGGATACGAGCAGTACTTC
j_call: TRBJ2-3; v_call: TRBV11-3; d_call: .; clone_size: few; cdr3_aa: CASSPGSSTDTQYF; cdr3_nt: TGTGCCAGCTCGCCGGGGTCTAGCACAGATACGCAGTATTTT